The next 17 T cell receptor beta chains were all read from a single sample in a study of T cell changes during pregnancy in multiple sclerosis. The method was immunoSEQ multiplex PCR; TCRdb's version includes in-frame clones alone and lacks a portion of them. The data contain 75,000 to 100,000 clones, 91% of them singletons. The sample consisted of peripheral blood, taken after pregnancy. These receptors all stem from a female donor in good health, enrolled as a control in a pregnancy study.

V and J are TRBV2 and TRBJ1-1; 7 bases line up with TRBD1. CDR3 size: 14 residues. CDR1 SNHLY and CDR2 FYNNEI come from the germline V gene. J lost 8 bases, V lost 3 bases, and 9 bases had no gene match. CDR3 in amino acids: CASSESWGTAEAFF. CDR3 nucleotide sequence: TGTGCCAGCAGTGAGTCTTGGGGGACAGCCGAAGCTTTCTTT.

The rearrangement joins TRBV7-3 to TRBJ1-6; the D gene is possibly TRBD1 (6 bases). Germline lookup yields CDR1 SGHTA and CDR2 FQGTGA. The CDR3 length is 21 residues. Trimming shortened V by 0 bases and J by 7 bases, and 28 bases separated the two germline ends. The CDR3 here is CASSLTRLGGLPPPGNSPLHF. CDR3 nucleotides: TGTGCCAGCAGCTTAACCCGATTAGGGGGTCTCCCCCCCCCGGGGAATTCACCCCTCCACTTT.

V usage is TRBV5-1 and J usage is TRBJ2-5; D is possibly TRBD1 (6 bases). CDR3 length equals 15 residues. Trimming removed 5 bases from V and 0 bases from J, with 14 bases in between. Germline values: CDR1 SGHRS, CDR2 YFSETQ. The CDR3 coding sequence is TGCGCCAGCAGATCGTGGCAGGGGTACCAAGAGACCCAGTACTTC. It is translated as CASRSWQGYQETQYF.

The CDR3 nucleotides read TGTGCCAGTAGTATAGTCTCCCAACTCGGCTATGGCTACACCTTC. This codes for CASSIVSQLGYGYTF. This rearrangement joins TRBV19 to TRBJ1-2; D gene unclear. Germline V gene lookup returns CDR1 LNHDA and CDR2 SQIVND (reference sequence). This CDR3 has 15 amino acids. Trimming took 1 base from V and 4 from J, leaving 13 bases between them.

The CDR3 reads CASSQENQPQHF. The CDR3 region has the DNA TGTGCCAGCAGCCAAGAGAATCAGCCCCAGCATTTT. The V and J genes are TRBV5-4 and TRBJ1-5; D unclear. V was pared by 4 bases and J by 4 bases, with 6 bases between. Germline values: CDR1 SGHNT, CDR2 YYREEE (reference sequence). The CDR3 loop spans 12 amino acids.

This chain connects TRBV5-4 to TRBJ2-3; maybe TRBD2 (6 bases). Germline V gene data show CDR1 as SGHNT and CDR2 as YYREEE (reference sequence). The V end lost 1 base, the J end lost 2 bases, and 17 bases lay between the germline ends. This CDR3 is built from 17 residues. The CDR3 DNA follows: TGTGCCAGCAGCTTGAAGGTCCGGGACTGGGACACAGATACGCAGTATTTT. Translation gives CASSLKVRDWDTDTQYF.

The chain carries TRBV9 and TRBJ2-5; 9 bases map to TRBD1. Germline V CDR1 and CDR2: SGDLS, YYNGEE. Unmatched junction bases numbered 3, after V lost 4 bases and J lost 5 bases. The CDR3 has 13 residues. CDR3 region: CASSRQGVETQYF. The CDR3 region has the DNA TGTGCCAGCAGCAGACAGGGGGTGGAGACCCAGTACTTC.

The chain combines TRBV6-5 with TRBJ1-4; D is possibly TRBD1 (5 bases). Between the trimmed V and J ends, which lost 5 bases and 8 bases, there was a span of 12 bases. Per the germline V gene, CDR1 is MNHEY and CDR2 is SVGAGI. This CDR3 is built from 13 residues. In nucleotides, the CDR3 is TGTGCCAGCAGTAAGGACATCGGCGAAAAACTGTTTTTT. Its translation is CASSKDIGEKLFF.

The chain has TRBV6-1 and TRBJ1-2, with 9 bases identical to TRBD1. The V segment lost 7 bases and the J segment 8 bases; nucleotides outside the gene matches: 14. Looked up from germline, CDR1 is MNHNS and CDR2 is SASEGT. The CDR3 totals 15 residues. The chain's CDR3 is CASTLPGTGPSGYTF. The CDR3 DNA sequence: TGTGCCAGCACACTCCCCGGGACAGGGCCGTCAGGCTACACCTTC.

The table lists this clone with a few counts. This sequence joins TRBV7-9 and TRBJ2-7, with 8 bases fitting TRBD1. Unmatched junction bases numbered 4, after V lost 5 bases and J lost 10 bases. Germline V gene lookup returns CDR1 SEHNR and CDR2 FQNEAQ (reference sequence). The CDR3 contains 11 residues. CDR3 in DNA: TGTGCCAGCAGCCGGACAGGGAACCAGTACTTC. As protein: CASSRTGNQYF.

V gene TRBV11-2 combines with J gene TRBJ1-3; a possible D gene is TRBD1 (5 bases). In germline, CDR1 is SGHAT, CDR2 FQNNGV. Trimming removed 5 bases from V and 7 bases from J, with 9 bases in between. The CDR3 totals 12 residues. CDR3 in DNA: TGTGCCAGCAGCCCAAAGGGGAACACCATATATTTT. As protein: CASSPKGNTIYF. The full variable domain, completed using reference TRBV11-2 and TRBJ1-3, is EAGVAQSPRYKIIEKRQSVAFWCNPISGHATLYWYQQILGQGPKLLIQFQNNGVVDDSQLPKDRFSAERLKGVDSTLKIQPAKLEDSAVYLCASSPKGNTIYFGEGSWLTVV.

The rearrangement uses TRBV5-1 and TRBJ1-2; TRBD1 is a possible D gene (6 bases). Germline values: CDR1 SGHRS, CDR2 YFSETQ. CDR3 length equals 13 residues. V was shortened by 4 bases and J by 8 bases, with 15 bases between the two germline ends. In DNA, the CDR3 is TGCGCCAGCAGCCAGCAGACAGGCGGAGGCTACACCTTC. The encoded protein is CASSQQTGGGYTF.

The chain combines TRBV18 with TRBJ2-7; tentatively, D is TRBD1 (5 bases). CDR3 length: 14 residues. CDR1 is KGHSH, CDR2 LQKENI, per germline. The ends were cut back, 2 bases at V and 2 bases at J, with 10 bases in the middle. The DNA for the CDR3 is TGTGCCAGCTCACCAACCGCAGGGCCCTACGAGCAGTACTTC. Protein: CASSPTAGPYEQYF.

This clone was counted once. The chain couples TRBV18 to TRBJ1-1, with 8 bases identical to TRBD1. With 3 bases clipped from V and 6 bases from J, the junction kept 6 bases outside the gene matches. Germline CDR1 is KGHSH and CDR2 is LQKENI. CDR3 length: 14 amino acids. The CDR3 bases are TGTGCCAGCTCACCCCAGGGACAGGCGGCTGAAGCTTTCTTT. Translated: CASSPQGQAAEAFF.

The V gene is TRBV28, the J gene TRBJ1-2; 8 nucleotides agree with TRBD1. CDR1 is MDHEN, CDR2 SYDVKM, per germline. J gave up 2 bases and V 10 bases, and 6 bases lay outside the gene matches. This CDR3 region has 13 residues. CDR3 residues: CATPGQENYGYTF. The DNA of the CDR3 is TGTGCCACCCCGGGACAGGAAAACTATGGCTACACCTTC.

The V and J genes are TRBV10-3 and TRBJ1-4; 9 bases are a match to TRBD1. J was trimmed by 0 bases and V by 10 bases; bases with no gene match: 6. The length of the CDR3 is 15 residues. Germline V gene lookup returns CDR1 ENHRY and CDR2 SYGVKD. For the CDR3, the DNA is TGTGCCACCAGGGACAGGGCTGCAACTAATGAAAAACTGTTTTTT. Its translation is CATRDRAATNEKLFF.

This clone has only a few counts. J is TRBJ1-1 and V is TRBV19; D unresolved. With 3 bases removed from V and 3 bases from J, the gap between germline ends came to 14 bases. The germline gives CDR1 LNHDA, CDR2 SQIVND (reference sequence). The CDR3 extends over 15 amino acids. CDR3 sequence: CASSISGDGDTEAFF. CDR3 DNA: TGTGCCAGTAGTATTTCCGGAGACGGAGACACTGAAGCTTTCTTT.